Listed here are 10 T cell receptor beta chains from one sample, sequenced in a study of cytomegalovirus exposure and HLA in healthy donors. PCR used 60 Vbeta primers and 13 Jbeta primers. Repertoires were generated with immunoSEQ multiplex PCR, while TCRdb's copy carries only in-frame clones and drops some. The data hold around 120,000 clones, with approximately 80% observed a single time. Input material: PBMCs. These receptors were taken from a woman aged 35 to 49 in good health and CMV-seronegative.

The sample holds one count of this clone. V usage is TRBV10-3 and J usage is TRBJ1-6; D ambiguous. The ends were cut back, 10 bases at V and 7 bases at J, with 11 bases in the middle. Germline V gene lookup returns CDR1 ENHRY and CDR2 SYGVKD. The CDR3 has 12 residues. The CDR3 nucleotides are TGTGCCAGCGGAGGGCAGAATTCACCCCTCCACTTT. It translates to CASGGQNSPLHF.

This chain connects TRBV4-3 to TRBJ1-1, with 11 bases fitting TRBD1. V lost 0 bases to trimming and J lost 2 bases; unmatched junction nucleotides: 14. Germline CDR1 and CDR2: LGHNA and YSLEER. This CDR3 is built from 20 residues. The DNA of the CDR3 is TGCGCCAGCAGCCAAGAACCCTCCTTTCAAGGACAGGGGGCTAACACTGAAGCTTTCTTT. Protein product: CASSQEPSFQGQGANTEAFF.

This sequence joins TRBV6-6 and TRBJ1-2; 11 bases line up with TRBD1. The CDR3 contains 14 residues. Germline CDR1 MNHNY, CDR2 SVGAGI (reference sequence). The V segment lost 6 bases and the J segment 7 bases; nucleotides outside the gene matches: 7. CDR3 sequence: CASSLGQGATGYTF. The CDR3 coding sequence is TGTGCCAGCAGCCTCGGACAGGGGGCAACTGGCTACACCTTC.

This sequence joins TRBV6-6 and TRBJ1-1, with D unclear. The germline V and J ends were trimmed by 2 bases and 3 bases, with 13 bases remaining between them. The CDR3 is 15 residues long. Per the germline V gene, CDR1 is MNHNY and CDR2 is SVGAGI (reference sequence). DNA of the CDR3: TGTGCCAGCAGTTACCGCGCGGGGTTGGACACTGAAGCTTTCTTT. This codes for CASSYRAGLDTEAFF.

The rearrangement links TRBV28 to TRBJ2-5; weak D call: TRBD2 (6 bases). The V gene's germline CDR1 is MDHEN and CDR2 SYDVKM. V dropped 5 bases and J dropped 3 bases, with 19 bases sitting between them. The CDR3 runs to 16 residues. The CDR3 loop is CASSPLVGTGEETQYF. The CDR3 nucleotides read TGTGCCAGCAGTCCCCTGGTAGGGACGGGGGAAGAGACCCAGTACTTC.

In its sample, this clone was seen a few times. J is TRBJ2-7 and V is TRBV4-3, with D possibly being TRBD2 (6 bases). Trimming left V 0 bases short and J 4 bases short, with 22 bases between. The V gene's germline CDR1 is LGHNA and CDR2 YSLEER. The length of the CDR3 is 18 residues. For the CDR3, the DNA is TGCGCCAGCAGCCAAGATCCCCCACGGAGGGGTCTGATATACGAGCAGTACTTC. Amino acids: CASSQDPPRRGLIYEQYF.

The chain recombines TRBV5-6 with TRBJ2-5; TRBD2 matches at 9 bases. The CDR3 covers 15 residues. Germline V gene data show CDR1 as SGHDT and CDR2 as YYEEEE. Trimming cost V 4 bases and J 5 bases; bases outside gene matches: 9. The CDR3: CASSTPGLAGETQYF. For the CDR3, the DNA is TGTGCCAGCAGCACCCCGGGACTAGCCGGGGAGACCCAGTACTTC.

V gene TRBV4-2 combines with J gene TRBJ2-3; a weak D match, TRBD2 (6 bases). This CDR3 has 16 amino acids. Germline-derived CDR1 and CDR2 are LGHNA and YNFKEQ. V was trimmed by 3 bases and J by 2 bases, leaving 15 bases between them. The CDR3 here is CASSQYAGRITDTQYF. DNA of the CDR3: TGTGCCAGCAGCCAGTACGCGGGACGGATCACAGATACGCAGTATTTT.

The CDR3 region is CASSLEQGTSYEQYF. DNA of the CDR3: TGTGCCAGCAGCTTAGAACAGGGGACCTCCTACGAGCAGTACTTC. The chain uses TRBV7-2 and TRBJ2-7; 7 positions agree with TRBD1. V trimming: 1 base; J trimming: 0 bases; junction bases outside the gene matches: 3. The CDR3 spans 15 residues. Germline V gene lookup returns CDR1 SGHTA and CDR2 FQGNSA.

The chain uses TRBV5-4 and TRBJ2-1, with 9 positions matching TRBD2. The CDR3 spans 15 residues. Germline CDR1 and CDR2: SGHNT and YYREEE (reference sequence). The V segment lost 0 bases and the J segment 9 bases; nucleotides outside the gene matches: 7. CDR3 protein: CASSLDASGASEQFF. For the CDR3, the DNA is TGTGCCAGCAGCTTGGATGCTAGCGGGGCTAGTGAGCAGTTCTTC.